The rows below give T cell receptor beta chains drawn from one sample of a study of Graves' ophthalmopathy and Graves' hyperthyroidism. TCRdb reanalysed the multiplex PCR reads using MiXCR and keeps one entry per CDR3 protein. The table shows roughly 500,000 distinct CDR3 sequences, with about an eighth occurring only once. Sample: blood. The receptors originated from a woman in her twenties or thirties with Graves' ophthalmopathy. The CDR3 runs from the conserved cysteine through the conserved F or W. A D gene is named only where the DNA matches it firmly. Only some rows state a clone size, as once, few, many or a class for expanded clones.

abundance,j_gene,d_gene,v_gene,len,CDR3nt,CDR3aa
many,TRBJ1-5,TRBD1,TRBV11-1,17,TGTGCCAGCAGCCCCTTCGTGGGACAGGGGGCCGGTCAGCCCCAGCATTTT,CASSPFVGQGAGQPQHF
many,TRBJ1-6,NA,TRBV20-1,16,TGCAGTGCTAGGGGAGTTGGGGGGCTGAGTAATTCACCCCTCCACTTT,CSARGVGGLSNSPLHF
many,TRBJ2-5,NA,TRBV7-3,16,TGTGCCAGCAGCTTAACTGGCACCGCGGGACTGGAGACCCAGTACTTC,CASSLTGTAGLETQYF
many,TRBJ2-7,TRBD2,TRBV10-3,12,TGTGCCATCCGGACTAGCGGGGGTGAGCAGTACTTC,CAIRTSGGEQYF
many,TRBJ2-7,NA,TRBV2,14,TGTGCCAGCAAAATTTTGGAGAGCTCCTACGAGCAGTACTTC,CASKILESSYEQYF
many,TRBJ2-7,TRBD1,TRBV27,18,TGTGCCAGCCTCTCGCCGGCGAAAAGGACAGGGATAACCTACGAGCAGTACTTC,CASLSPAKRTGITYEQYF
many,TRBJ2-7,NA,TRBV30,15,TGTGCCTGGAGTTCGGGACAACGGGGTTGGTACGAGCAGTACTTC,CAWSSGQRGWYEQYF
NA,TRBJ1-1,NA,TRBV12-3/TRBV12-4,11,TGTGCCAGCGTTGTAAACGCTGAAGCTTGCTTT,CASVVNAEACF
many,TRBJ2-5,TRBD1,TRBV10-3,13,TGTGCCATCAGCCGGGACAGCCAAGAGACCCAGTACTTC,CAISRDSQETQYF
many,TRBJ1-5,NA,TRBV4-1,13,TGCGCCAGCAGCCAAGGTCAAGATCAGCCCCAGCATTTT,CASSQGQDQPQHF
many,TRBJ1-1,TRBD1,TRBV28,14,TGTGCCACGGGAACAGGGGGCGGGAGCACTGAAGCTTTCTTT,CATGTGGGSTEAFF
many,TRBJ1-3,TRBD1,TRBV6-1,14,TGTGCCAGCGCCGGGACAGGGGTTGGAAACACCATATATTTT,CASAGTGVGNTIYF
NA,TRBJ1-2,NA,TRBV28,13,TGTGCCAGCACCCAGGGCCAGGGCTATGGCTACACCTTC,CASTQGQGYGYTF
few,TRBJ1-6,NA,TRBV20-1,16,TGCAGTGCTAGAGCCTCTGGACAGAACTATAATTCACCCCTCCACTTT,CSARASGQNYNSPLHF
many,TRBJ1-1,NA,TRBV20-1,14,TGCAGTGCTAGAGTCCAGGTCACAGGCACTGAAGCTTTCTTT,CSARVQVTGTEAFF
many,TRBJ2-5,TRBD1,TRBV6-1,15,TGTGCCAGCAGTGAATGGACAGGGACCCAAGAGACCCAGTACTTC,CASSEWTGTQETQYF
many,TRBJ2-7,NA,TRBV7-9,14,TGTGCCAGCAGCGAGGCCAGGGGGGCTTACGAGCAGTACTTC,CASSEARGAYEQYF
many,TRBJ1-3,TRBD1,TRBV28,15,TGTGCCAGCAGTGTCTCGGACAGGCCTGGAAACACCATATATTTT,CASSVSDRPGNTIYF
NA,TRBJ1-2,TRBD1,TRBV6-1,14,TGTGCCAGCTGGCCGGGACAGGGAGTTGGGGGCTACACCTTC,CASWPGQGVGGYTF
few,TRBJ1-1,NA,TRBV20-1,15,TGCAGTGCTAGAGATGGATTACGGGCTTTGTCTGAAGCTTTCTTT,CSARDGLRALSEAFF
many,TRBJ1-1,TRBD1,TRBV29-1,14,TGCAGCGTTGAAGTCAGGGACAGGGGCACTGAAGCTTTCTTT,CSVEVRDRGTEAFF
NA,TRBJ2-7,NA,TRBV30,15,TGTGCCTGGAGTTCCCCCGGGCCATATTCCTACGAGCAGTACTTC,CAWSSPGPYSYEQYF
many,TRBJ1-5,NA,TRBV6-5,13,TGTGCCAGCGGGTTCCTCGGGTCGGGGCCCCAGCATTTT,CASGFLGSGPQHF
once,TRBJ2-5,NA,TRBV24-1,13,TGTGCCACCAGTGATGGGGGGTCAGAGACCCAGTACTTC,CATSDGGSETQYF
few,TRBJ2-2,NA,TRBV29-1,15,TGCAGCGTTGAATTTAGATCGGCTAGCCCCGGGGAGCTGTTTTTT,CSVEFRSASPGELFF
many,TRBJ1-2,TRBD1,TRBV20-1,12,TGCAGACTCCCAGGGGGTGGGGGTGGCTACACCTTC,CRLPGGGGGYTF
many,TRBJ1-1,NA,TRBV29-1,14,TGCAGCGTTGAAGTTGACAGGAGGAACACTGAAGCTTTCTTT,CSVEVDRRNTEAFF
NA,TRBJ2-2,TRBD2,TRBV12-3/TRBV12-4,16,TGTGCCAGCAGCCAGCTGACTAGCGAGAACACCGGGGAGCTGTTTTTT,CASSQLTSENTGELFF
many,TRBJ2-4,TRBD2,TRBV6-5,16,TGTGCCAGCAGTTACTCTGCTAGCGGGGGCAAAAACATTCAGTACTTC,CASSYSASGGKNIQYF
many,TRBJ1-1,NA,TRBV15,16,TGTGCCACCAGCCCGGACCTAACACAACGGGGGACTGAAGCTTTCTTT,CATSPDLTQRGTEAFF
NA,TRBJ1-1,TRBD1,TRBV3-1,17,TGTGCCAGCAGCCGGATGAGGACAGGCGCCTCGAGGACTGAAGCTTTCTTT,CASSRMRTGASRTEAFF